The T cell receptor beta chain described here comes from a study of blood T cells in healthy people across ages. The use of a sample-barcoded 5' primer and a J-beta primer mix characterized a second PCR of about 6 to 11 cycles. Carrying 12 random nucleotides, a template-switch adaptor labeled each individual cDNA molecule. TCRdb itself ran the 5' RACE reads through MiXCR, one entry per CDR3 protein. This table holds 1.5 million to 2 million distinct CDR3 sequences, 28% found once. General observations from the study: Unsorted PBMCs prevented conclusive naive versus antigen-experienced comparison.

With respect to this clonotype: Its cognate antigen is unknown.

The sequencing sample was made of blood. The receptor was derived from a woman under 40 in good health.

The CDR3 is CASSWDSNSEQYF. In DNA, the CDR3 is TGTGCCAGCAGCTGGGACAGTAATTCCGAGCAGTACTTC. The chain combines TRBV7-2 with TRBJ2-7; 7 bases line up with TRBD1. The trim removed 4 bases at V and 6 bases at J, leaving 6 bases unmatched. CDR1 is SGHTA and CDR2 is FQGNSA in the germline V gene. The CDR3 runs 13 residues.